A single TCR beta chain is shown here with its context. There are many counts of this clonotype. The specificity of this receptor is unknown. No much larger clone exists at a distance of one base, and base qualities are not known. The data originate from a study of molecular identifiers for immune sequencing clone quantification (dated by TCRdb to the late 2010s). For the wider study: For a replicate experiment, RNA from 20,000 or 100,000 naive CD8 T cells was divided into five aliquots, of which four were sequenced. This methods study benchmarked molecular-identifier clustering-based TCR repertoire sequencing (MIDCIRS) and TCR RNA copy counting, using CD8 T cells to do so.

From the cysteine through the phenylalanine, the CDR3 covers 13 amino acids. Of the read, only the CDR3 DNA is kept; its 39 bases are in frame from base 1. The trim is 1 base for V and 3 bases for J, with a gap of 7 bases between the germline ends. The CDR1 and CDR2 encoded by the germline V gene (reference sequence) are SEHNR and FQNEAQ. The library was prepared using PCR. The data were produced on an Illumina HiSeq 4000. Bulk TCR libraries were prepared as previously described, using TCR primers listed in Table S5. The Qiagen AllPrep DNA/RNA kit was used to purify total RNA. Before any analysis, reads coming from multiple sequencing runs of the same library were combined into one pool. The authors' analysis ran thus. Reads were retained only if their TCR constant sequence matched exactly, and those retained reads were trimmed to 150 nt and grouped according to their 12-nt molecular barcodes. Within each barcode group, reads were sub-clustered at a 15% Levenshtein threshold, and quality-weighted consensus sequences were built per RNA molecule. Non-functional sequences were removed, as were lower-count sequences one edit away from another. Based on fitting two negative binomial distributions, any barcode sub-cluster with under 20% of the maximum read count was discarded. TCRdb's own reprocessing of the public reads used fastp at Q25 and MiXCR and kept productive beta chains. Here each entry gathers all rows of one CDR3 protein and keeps the most common genes and DNA. Clone size and V and J calls follow TCRdb, not the original study. The sample data list approximately 550,000 distinct CDR3 sequences, and over 20% of these were observed just once. The biggest ten clones account for 0.84% of the sample.

Libraries of naive CD8 T cells were built from about 20,000 to 1,000,000 sorted cells, with 10%, 30% or 50% of the purified RNA used. On a BD FACSAria II, naive CD8 T cells were FACS-sorted as CD8+CD4-CCR7+CD45RA+ and collected into RLT Plus buffer. Nine to eleven TCR copies' worth of Jurkat RNA were spiked into roughly 20,000-1,000,000 naive CD8 T cell samples to test detection sensitivity. CD8 T cells were enriched with RosetteSep CD8+ T Cell Enrichment Cocktail and Ficoll-Paque, followed by ACK red cell lysis. The full study reports these points: When barcode sub-clustering was not used, chimeric consensus sequences inflated TCR diversity, with chimeras reaching as high as 47%. In CMV-specific effector cells, clones with more than 20 RNA copies contained over 97% of molecules, whereas in naive cells such clones contained under 1% of molecules. Modeling gave about 3.2 recovered TCR RNA copies per cell versus about ten by digital PCR, implying approximately 32% capture efficiency. Identical TCR molecules sharing a barcode could cause highly expanded clone sizes to be underestimated. A single cell's worth of spiked-in Jurkat TCR RNA was reported detectable even among one million naive CD8 T cells. The naive libraries included spiked-in Jurkat TCR RNA (around 10 copies' worth), and this RNA is not part of the donor repertoire.

Sequencing input: naive CD8+ T cells from blood, with Jurkat cell RNA spiked in. The cell subset or site label here, explained by the study, means: FACS-sorted CD8+CD4-CCR7+CD45RA+ naive T cells. This receptor was identified in a human donor in good health. Some libraries in this study had Jurkat cell RNA spiked in. The V gene is TRBV7-9 and the J gene is TRBJ2-7; there is no confident call for the D gene. The encoded CDR3 is CASSLGDHYEQYF. The DNA sequence is TGTGCCAGCAGCTTAGGGGATCACTACGAGCAGTACTTC.